This paragraph reports one T cell receptor beta chain. What it binds is not known. This specimen belongs to a study of T-cell reconstitution after alpha-beta-depleted transplantation in children. Study-wide results and limits: It was surviving recipient T cells and thymic progenitors that gave some patients high TCRbeta diversity at day 60. Most T-cell counts and diversity one year after the transplant came from T cells that were newly produced. By about two months after transplant, alpha-beta T cells reportedly arose from several hundred graft clones that had expanded.

The CDR3 is 15 amino acids. CDR1 is SGHRS, CDR2 YFSETQ, per germline. Trimming cost V 0 bases and J 9 bases, with 16 bases left between them. Unique molecular identifiers were used in preparing the TCRbeta library. One entry per CDR3 protein results from TCRdb running MiXCR on the PCR reads. The sample has some 840,000 distinct CDR3 sequences; 16% are singletons. Sample: PBMCs, mostly from graft donor cells, taken 360 days after TCRalphabeta/CD19-depleted stem cell transplant. The clonotype was recovered from a male patient younger than 18 who had a stem cell transplant for acute lymphoblastic leukemia, so the T cells may come from the graft donor. This sequence joins TRBV5-1 and TRBJ2-1; the D call may be TRBD1 or TRBD2 (5 bases each). The CDR3 DNA reads as TGCGCCAGCAGCTTGGACTCCGCCGGGGCGGCTGAGCAGTTCTTC. It specifies CASSLDSAGAAEQFF.